This record covers a single T cell receptor beta chain. Its antigen is as yet unknown. Unmatched junction bases numbered 10, after V lost 5 bases and J lost 4 bases. CDR3 length: 15 residues. CDR1 is LNHNV and CDR2 is YYDKDF in the germline V gene (reference sequence). The data were obtained in a study of cytomegalovirus exposure and HLA in healthy donors. Study results and caveats: A missense variant in DCLRE1C was later tied to TCR beta V- and J-gene trimming.

This PCR relied on a set of 60 Vbeta primers and 13 Jbeta primers. Methods used by the authors: In a later analysis, the count reached about 80 million unique TCR beta chains, with about 9.9 million shared. The table came from immunoSEQ multiplex PCR; TCRdb's copy has only in-frame clones and leaves some out. Clonal size and the V and J genes are those of that table, whereas D and trimming came from the DNA. The sample consists of around 140,000 clones, about 83% of them appearing once. Sequencing was carried out using PBMCs. The TCR comes from a woman younger than 45 in good health and CMV-seronegative. This chain joins TRBV15 and TRBJ1-2, with 7 positions matching TRBD1. This CDR3 is CATSLQRGQIYGYTF. CDR3 sequence (DNA): TGTGCCACCAGCCTTCAAAGGGGACAGATCTATGGCTACACCTTC.